These 14 T cell receptor beta chains were sequenced from one sample in a study of identical twins. One entry per CDR3 protein results from TCRdb running MiXCR on the 5' RACE reads. The table has under 900,000 distinct CDR3 sequences, approximately 13% seen once. The same sample was also used in a study of yellow fever vaccine responses in identical twins.

Sequenced sample: PBMCs. The receptors were gathered from a woman aged 18-30 years in good health.

This clonotype was observed a few times. The chain couples TRBV15 to TRBJ2-7; no clear D gene. The CDR3 extends over 14 amino acids. V shed 4 bases and J shed 4 bases, with 14 bases lying between them. Germline assignment: CDR1 LNHNV and CDR2 YYDKDF (reference sequence). CDR3 coding DNA: TGTGCCACCAGCAAGAGAGGTGGCGGTTACGAGCAGTACGTC. Translating gives CATSKRGGGYEQYV.

The rearrangement joins TRBV25-1 to TRBJ2-2; tentative D call: TRBD1 (6 bases). Germline CDR1 reads MGHDK; CDR2 reads SYGVNS. Between the trimmed V and J ends, which lost 1 base and 2 bases, there was a span of 11 bases. CDR3 length: 16 residues. The CDR3 spells CASSESGRGNTGELFF. Written as DNA, the CDR3 is TGTGCCAGCAGTGAATCGGGCAGGGGAAACACCGGGGAGCTGTTTTTT.

This clonotype has just a few counts. The chain links TRBV3-1 to TRBJ2-7, with 8 bases aligning to TRBD1. From germline, CDR1 is LGHDT and CDR2 YNNKEL (reference sequence). Trimming at V came to 0 bases and at J to 3 bases, leaving 1 base not matched to a gene. This CDR3 is 14 amino acids long. Written as DNA, the CDR3 is TGTGCCAGCAGCCAAGAGGGGACAGGCTACGAGCAGTACGTC. This sequence encodes CASSQEGTGYEQYV.

This clonotype was seen a few times. The genes are TRBV24-1 and TRBJ2-1; D may be TRBD1 (6 bases). V was cut by 9 bases and J by 0 bases, with 23 bases left in between. The CDR3 is 18 amino acids. CDR1 is KGHDR and CDR2 is SFDVKD in the germline V gene. In DNA, the CDR3 is TGTGCCACCCCGAATCTGGCTGGACAGAAAAACTCCTACAATGAGCAGTTCTTC. Its protein product is CATPNLAGQKNSYNEQFF.

This clonotype was seen only a few times. The chain uses TRBV28 and TRBJ2-2, with D unclear. The germline V gene encodes CDR1 MDHEN and CDR2 SYDVKM. The CDR3 is 15 amino acids. V was shortened by 3 bases and J by 1 base, with 9 bases between the two germline ends. CDR3 region: CASSFPEKNTGELFF. CDR3 nucleotide sequence: TGTGCCAGCAGTTTCCCGGAGAAGAACACCGGGGAGCTGTTTTTT.

This clonotype was observed a handful of times. The chain employs TRBV12-3 or TRBV12-4 and TRBJ2-1; D gene uncertain. V was trimmed by 4 bases and J by 2 bases, leaving 6 bases between them. This CDR3 has 13 amino acids. In DNA, the CDR3 is TGTGCCAGCAGTTGGGATACCTACAATGAGCAGTTCTTC. Its protein product is CASSWDTYNEQFF.

This clonotype has a handful of counts. CDR3 nucleotides: TGTGCCAGCAGTCCCATAGCGGGCCCGAACCCTGGCAATGAGCAGTTCTTC. Its translation: CASSPIAGPNPGNEQFF. The V call is TRBV28, the J call TRBJ2-1; 7 bases are a match to TRBD2. The V segment lost 5 bases and the J segment 6 bases; nucleotides outside the gene matches: 16. Germline V gene lookup returns CDR1 MDHEN and CDR2 SYDVKM. The CDR3 spans 17 residues.

The chain uses TRBV12-3 or TRBV12-4 and TRBJ2-2, with 10 positions matching TRBD2. The CDR3 sequence is 17 residues long. The junction had 7 bases not matched to a gene; V was cut back by 6 bases and J by 0 bases. The chain's CDR3 is CASRNRAGGSNTGELFF. For the CDR3, the DNA is TGTGCCAGCAGAAACCGAGCGGGGGGGTCGAACACCGGGGAGCTGTTTTTT.

This clonotype appeared a few times. This chain joins TRBV11-2 and TRBJ2-1; 11 positions agree with TRBD2. The germline V gene encodes CDR1 SGHAT and CDR2 FQNNGV. This CDR3 region has 17 residues. Trimming cost V 6 bases and J 0 bases; bases outside gene matches: 7. The CDR3 sequence is CASRGGTSGPSYNEQFF. The CDR3 DNA sequence: TGTGCCAGCAGGGGTGGGACTAGCGGTCCCTCCTACAATGAGCAGTTCTTC.

On this clonotype itself: An end of the junction differs from the germline gene, which may be a read error. The chain combines TRBV6-5 with TRBJ2-5, with a weak D call TRBD2 (5 bases). The germline V gene has CDR1 MNHEY and CDR2 SVGAGI. This CDR3 comprises 14 residues. The CDR3 region has the DNA TGTGCCAGCGGTTACGGGAACCCAGTAGAGACCCAGTACTTC. It yields the protein CASGYGNPVETQYF.

This clonotype appeared a few times. This chain connects TRBV12-3 or TRBV12-4 to TRBJ1-2, with 10 nucleotides matching TRBD1. The trim removed 4 bases at V and 7 bases at J, leaving 6 bases unmatched. The CDR3 has 14 residues. As DNA, the CDR3 is TGTGCCAGCAGTTCCGGACAGGGGGGAAGTGGCTACACCTTC. Its translation: CASSSGQGGSGYTF.

CDR3 sequence (DNA): TGTGCCAGCAGTGAAGGACTAGCGGGAGTCTACGAGCAGTACTTC. Translating it yields CASSEGLAGVYEQYF. The chain is built from TRBV6-4 and TRBJ2-7, with 13 bases aligning to TRBD2. The CDR3 contains 15 residues. CDR1 and CDR2 from the germline V gene are MRHNA and SNTAGT. V was clipped by 3 bases and J by 3 bases; unmatched bases: 2.

This clonotype was observed a few times. The chain combines TRBV19 with TRBJ2-7; 9 bases fit TRBD1. V gave up 4 bases and J gave up 3 bases; unmatched junction bases: 10. This CDR3 has 16 residues. Germline V gene lookup returns CDR1 LNHDA and CDR2 SQIVND (reference sequence). CDR3 residues: CASSTAPGQGLYEQYF. The CDR3 nucleotides are TGTGCCAGTAGTACAGCGCCGGGACAGGGACTCTACGAGCAGTACTTC. Full variable domain (remainder filled in from reference TRBV19 and TRBJ2-7): DGGITQSPKYLFRKEGQNVTLSCEQNLNHDAMYWYRQDPGQGLRLIYYSQIVNDFQKGDIAEGYSVSREKKESFPLTVTSAQKNPTAFYLCASSTAPGQGLYEQYFGPGTRLTVT.

This clonotype has just a few counts. The chain recombines TRBV6-1 with TRBJ1-1; 8 bases are a match to TRBD1. The CDR3 length is 14 residues. Germline V gene sequence: CDR1 MNHNS, CDR2 SASEGT. V was clipped by 5 bases and J by 4 bases; unmatched bases: 6. DNA of the CDR3: TGTGCCAGCAGTCAGGGGGCCACGGTCACTGAAGCTTTCTTT. Its translation is CASSQGATVTEAFF.